These 25 T cell receptor beta chains came from one sample sequenced in a study of T cells in severe cutaneous drug reactions. TCR subtype-specific primers in iRepertoire multiplex PCR prepared libraries for bulk and single-cell sequencing. For each CDR3 protein, TCRdb gives one entry from its re-call of the multiplex PCR reads, without DNA. This sample contains about 10,000 distinct CDR3 sequences. Sequenced patients had Stevens-Johnson syndrome or toxic epidermal necrolysis caused by carbamazepine. The sequenced sample consisted of cells from a skin blister. The source is a human donor with Stevens-Johnson syndrome, a severe cutaneous drug reaction.

The rearrangement joins TRBV29-1 to TRBJ1-1. Per germline, CDR1 SQVTM and CDR2 ANQGSEA. The CDR3 runs to 14 residues. The CDR3 loop reads CSARDPGLNTEAFF.

This clonotype is medium-sized by frequency. The chain is built from TRBV20-1 and TRBJ2-1; checking the TCRdb D call of TRBD2 is not possible without DNA. The CDR3 spans 14 residues. Germline lookup yields CDR1 DFQATT and CDR2 SNEGSKA (reference sequence). The CDR3 protein is CSARDLAGGSEQFF.

Its frequency marks this clonotype as medium-sized. The J gene is TRBJ2-2, the V gene TRBV20-1; TCRdb calls TRBD1, which cannot be checked without DNA. CDR1 and CDR2 from the germline V gene are DFQATT and SNEGSKA (reference sequence). This CDR3 is 12 amino acids long. The CDR3 sequence is CSFSPGAGELFF.

The V and J genes are TRBV20-1 and TRBJ2-7; TCRdb's D call, TRBD1, is unchecked because there is no DNA. CDR1 is DFQATT, CDR2 SNEGSKA, per germline (reference sequence). This CDR3 is built from 12 residues. CDR3 amino acids: CSARATGDEQYF.

This sequence joins TRBV29-1 and TRBJ1-1; TCRdb names TRBD1, which stays unverified in the absence of DNA. The CDR3 runs 14 residues. Germline-derived CDR1 and CDR2 are SQVTM and ANQGSEA. The CDR3 spells CSVEGGSMNTEAFF.

Here the CDR3 reads CSVEKDFRLARDEQFF. The V call is TRBV29-1, the J call TRBJ2-1; checking the TCRdb D call of TRBD2 is not possible without DNA. Germline V gives CDR1 SQVTM, CDR2 ANQGSEA. The CDR3 is 16 amino acids.

V gene TRBV6-2 or TRBV6-3 combines with J gene TRBJ2-7. There are 15 residues in the CDR3. Per germline, CDR1 MNHEY and CDR2 SVGEGT. This CDR3 is CASSYPQRSSYEQYF.

The chain employs TRBV29-1 and TRBJ2-3; TCRdb gives TRBD2 as the D gene, but with no DNA this cannot be confirmed. This CDR3 has 16 residues. Germline CDR1 is SQVTM and CDR2 is ANQGSEA. CDR3: CSVGNSGTRSTDTQYF.

V is TRBV29-1 and J is TRBJ2-2; TCRdb designates TRBD1, a call that cannot be tested without DNA. Germline-derived CDR1 and CDR2 are SQVTM and ANQGSEA. The CDR3 length is 13 residues. This chain's CDR3 is CSVEDRGPGELFF.

The chain uses TRBV20-1 and TRBJ2-2; TCRdb picks TRBD2, but there is no DNA to check that call. The CDR3 length is 17 residues. Looked up from germline, CDR1 is DFQATT and CDR2 is SNEGSKA (reference sequence). The CDR3: CSARGNSGRSGTGELFF.

The V gene is TRBV29-1, the J gene TRBJ2-1; TCRdb calls TRBD2, which cannot be checked without DNA. The germline V gene has CDR1 SQVTM and CDR2 ANQGSEA. The CDR3 contains 13 residues. CDR3 sequence reads: CSVVAGVRDEQFF.

This chain joins TRBV29-1 and TRBJ2-7; TCRdb outputs TRBD2, but without DNA this stays unchecked. CDR1 and CDR2 (germline): SQVTM, ANQGSEA. This CDR3 comprises 18 residues. CDR3 protein: CSVEGPEGRASLSYEQYF.

Measured by frequency, this clonotype is medium-sized. The chain's CDR3 is CSAGTGNTDTQYF. This chain links TRBV20-1 with TRBJ2-3; TCRdb indicates TRBD1, and absent DNA this call remains unverified. Germline CDR1 is DFQATT and CDR2 is SNEGSKA (reference sequence). CDR3 size: 13 residues.

This clonotype is deemed medium-sized by its frequency. This chain joins TRBV29-1 and TRBJ2-1; TCRdb returns TRBD1, unconfirmable since there is no DNA. From germline, CDR1 is SQVTM and CDR2 ANQGSEA. The CDR3 has 12 residues. This chain's CDR3 is CSVGTGEGEQFF.

This chain uses TRBV20-1 with TRBJ1-5; lacking DNA, the TRBD1 call made by TCRdb goes unchecked. Germline loops: CDR1 DFQATT, CDR2 SNEGSKA (reference sequence). The length of the CDR3 is 15 residues. Here the CDR3 reads CSARIQGGSNQPQHF.

This chain uses TRBV29-1 with TRBJ2-2; TCRdb calls TRBD1, which cannot be checked without DNA. Germline V gene lookup returns CDR1 SQVTM and CDR2 ANQGSEA. This CDR3 has 13 amino acids. The CDR3 loop is CSAGRGETGELFF.

The chain uses TRBV29-1 and TRBJ2-3. This CDR3 has 14 residues. Germline CDR1 SQVTM, CDR2 ANQGSEA. CDR3 in amino acids: CSVEGIQSTDTQYF.

This sequence joins TRBV20-1 and TRBJ2-1; without DNA, the TCRdb call of TRBD2 cannot be checked. Germline V CDR1 and CDR2: DFQATT, SNEGSKA (reference sequence). The CDR3 loop spans 16 amino acids. CDR3 sequence reads: CSAREERTRSYNEQFF.

The V call is TRBV20-1, the J call TRBJ2-7; with no DNA, the TCRdb D assignment of TRBD1 cannot be verified. The CDR3 length is 13 residues. CDR1 and CDR2 from the germline V gene are DFQATT and SNEGSKA (reference sequence). The CDR3 loop is CSAAPENSYEQYF.

This clonotype registers medium-sized by frequency. The genes are TRBV20-1 and TRBJ1-3. In germline, CDR1 is DFQATT, CDR2 SNEGSKA (reference sequence). The CDR3 loop spans 13 amino acids. CDR3 loop: CSALADSGNTIYF.

V and J are TRBV20-1 and TRBJ2-3; TCRdb reports TRBD1, a call that lacks DNA to check it against. Per the germline V gene, CDR1 is DFQATT and CDR2 is SNEGSKA (reference sequence). The CDR3 contains 16 residues. The CDR3 is CSAASPGTATPDTQYF.

The chain is built from TRBV20-1 and TRBJ2-2; TCRdb picks TRBD1, but there is no DNA to check that call. CDR1 is DFQATT, CDR2 SNEGSKA, per germline (reference sequence). This CDR3 spans 14 amino acids. The chain's CDR3 is CSATAGWYGGELFF.

The rearrangement uses TRBV20-1 and TRBJ2-7; checking the TCRdb D call of TRBD1 is not possible without DNA. CDR1 is DFQATT and CDR2 is SNEGSKA in the germline V gene (reference sequence). The CDR3 has 15 residues. The CDR3 sequence: CSARSGQGGSGEQYF.

The rearrangement links TRBV20-1 to TRBJ2-1; TCRdb calls TRBD1, which cannot be checked without DNA. This CDR3 is built from 13 residues. Germline CDR1 DFQATT, CDR2 SNEGSKA (reference sequence). CDR3 sequence: CSASGTGSYEQFF.

CDR3 protein: CSAKDLAGAPDTQYF. The chain uses TRBV20-1 and TRBJ2-3; no DNA is available, so the TRBD1 call from TCRdb remains unchecked. From germline, CDR1 is DFQATT and CDR2 SNEGSKA (reference sequence). This CDR3 is 15 amino acids long.